The 2 T cell receptor beta chains in this list originate from one sample, sequenced in a study of blood T cell repertoires in COVID-19. Method: immunoSEQ multiplex PCR; TCRdb's copy keeps in-frame clones and lacks some. Among 150,000 or so clones listed, more than 70% were seen once. Sequencing was performed on peripheral blood. These receptors came from a man aged 50-59 years with acute or convalescent COVID-19.

V and J are TRBV4-2 and TRBJ2-3; D might be TRBD2 (5 bases). Per germline, CDR1 LGHNA and CDR2 YNFKEQ. The CDR3 consists of 14 residues. V was trimmed by 5 bases and J by 2 bases, leaving 11 bases between them. The CDR3 region is CASSKGLFTDTQYF. The CDR3 DNA reads as TGTGCCAGCAGCAAAGGACTTTTCACAGATACGCAGTATTTT.

The CDR3, as DNA: TGTGCCAGCAGCGCGCGGGGCTTAGTCTACAATGAGCAGTTCTTC. It specifies CASSARGLVYNEQFF. The V gene is TRBV9, the J gene TRBJ2-1, with D possibly matching TRBD2 (6 bases). The CDR3 is 15 residues long. With 3 bases removed from V and 3 bases from J, the gap between germline ends came to 13 bases. Germline V gene data show CDR1 as SGDLS and CDR2 as YYNGEE.